The T cell receptor beta chain under discussion was sequenced for a study of blood T cell repertoires in COVID-19. About the study: There were acute and convalescent COVID-19 samples, and they came from the United States, Italy and Spain. Sources were T cells, B-cell-depleted T cells, or PBMCs; the material itself was cDNA or gDNA.

Under the authors' procedure: Nucleated cell number was recorded as an estimate derived from reference gene primer amplification. Here immunoSEQ multiplex PCR was the method, and the copy in TCRdb shows in-frame clones only, minus some. Clone size and the V and J calls come from that table; the DNA yielded D and trimming. The sample carries 100,000 to 150,000 clones, roughly 83% recorded once. This clone has just a few counts. Material: peripheral blood. This receptor was obtained from a woman of 80 years or more with acute or convalescent COVID-19.

The CDR3 is CASSGRETLTNYGYTF. CDR3 bases: TGTGCCAGCAGCGGCCGGGAAACCTTAACTAACTATGGCTACACCTTC. The gene calls are TRBV13 and TRBJ1-2; D is undetermined. Germline-derived CDR1 and CDR2 are PRHDT and FYEKMQ (reference sequence). This CDR3 has 16 amino acids. V was clipped by 5 bases and J by 0 bases, with 16 bases between them.